These T cell receptor beta chains were read from a single sample in a study of T cell responses to AZD1222 COVID-19 vaccine. Sequencing used immunoSEQ multiplex PCR; TCRdb keeps in-frame clones, though not all of them. The repertoire holds about 140,000 clones, with more than 90% as singletons. The material sequenced was peripheral blood, taken on day 0 of AZD1222 vaccination. These TCRs come from an adult in good health. Both conserved end residues are part of each CDR3. D genes are given only for firm matches. Rows give clone size only sometimes, using once, few, many, or a class for an expanded clone.

D gene: .
J gene: TRBJ1-2
V gene: TRBV6-2/TRBV6-3
clone size: .
CDR3 DNA: TGTGCCAGCAGTTACTCGAGGCTCGGGGGGCGAAGCGATGGCTACACCTTC
CDR3 protein: CASSYSRLGGRSDGYTF

D gene: TRBD2
J gene: TRBJ2-3
V gene: TRBV7-3
clone size: .
CDR3 DNA: TGTGCCAGCAGCTTAATACTAGCGGGAGGTAGAGATACGCAGTATTTT
CDR3 protein: CASSLILAGGRDTQYF

D gene: .
J gene: TRBJ1-2
V gene: TRBV3-1/TRBV3-2
clone size: .
CDR3 DNA: TGTGCCAGCAGGGGCCAGGGCAGGGGTAACTATGGCTACACCTTC
CDR3 protein: CASRGQGRGNYGYTF

D gene: TRBD1
J gene: TRBJ1-5
V gene: TRBV19
clone size: .
CDR3 DNA: TGTGCCAGTACCCTGCGAGGGGGCCGGGATCAGCCCCAGCATTTT
CDR3 protein: CASTLRGGRDQPQHF

D gene: .
J gene: TRBJ2-3
V gene: TRBV11-2
clone size: .
CDR3 DNA: TGTGCCAGCAGCCCAGATGGGAGGACAGCAGATACGCAGTATTTT
CDR3 protein: CASSPDGRTADTQYF

D gene: TRBD2
J gene: TRBJ2-1
V gene: TRBV27
clone size: .
CDR3 DNA: TGTGCCAGCAGTTCTCTAGCGGGGGATACCCATGAGCAGTTCTTC
CDR3 protein: CASSSLAGDTHEQFF

D gene: TRBD1
J gene: TRBJ2-2
V gene: TRBV18
clone size: .
CDR3 DNA: TGTGCCAGCTCACCTCCCGGGACAGACCTCACCGGGGAGCTGTTTTTT
CDR3 protein: CASSPPGTDLTGELFF

D gene: .
J gene: TRBJ2-1
V gene: TRBV4-1
clone size: .
CDR3 DNA: TGCGCCAGCAGCCAAGAAGTAGGGGAGCAGTTCTTC
CDR3 protein: CASSQEVGEQFF

D gene: .
J gene: TRBJ1-2
V gene: TRBV23-1
clone size: .
CDR3 DNA: TGCGCCAGCAGTCAACGGAGAAGGCTCGGGTCTTACTATGGCTACACCTTC
CDR3 protein: CASSQRRRLGSYYGYTF

D gene: .
J gene: TRBJ2-3
V gene: TRBV12-3/TRBV12-4
clone size: .
CDR3 DNA: TGTGCCAGCAGTTTAGTAACAGATACGCAGTATTTT
CDR3 protein: CASSLVTDTQYF

D gene: .
J gene: TRBJ2-5
V gene: TRBV30
clone size: .
CDR3 DNA: TGTGCCTGGAGTGTATTCGCGGTTTTCTTCGGCCTGGAGACCCAGTACTTC
CDR3 protein: CAWSVFAVFFGLETQYF

D gene: .
J gene: TRBJ2-7
V gene: TRBV6-1
clone size: .
CDR3 DNA: TGTGCCAGCAGTGACCCGGGACTCCCCACTAACGACGGCGAGCAGTACTTC
CDR3 protein: CASSDPGLPTNDGEQYF

D gene: .
J gene: TRBJ2-7
V gene: TRBV6-5
clone size: .
CDR3 DNA: TGTGCCAGCAGATATACGAGCTCCTACGAGCAGTACTTC
CDR3 protein: CASRYTSSYEQYF

D gene: .
J gene: TRBJ2-6
V gene: TRBV6-1
clone size: once
CDR3 DNA: TGTGCCAGCAGTGAAGTAACGGGAACTGCTGGGGCCAACGTCCTGACTTTC
CDR3 protein: CASSEVTGTAGANVLTF

D gene: .
J gene: TRBJ2-3
V gene: TRBV29-1
clone size: .
CDR3 DNA: TGCAGCGCCCGGACGAGCACAGATACGCAGTATTTT
CDR3 protein: CSARTSTDTQYF

D gene: .
J gene: TRBJ1-5
V gene: TRBV30
clone size: few
CDR3 DNA: TGTGCCTGGAATGCCGGTAACAATCAGCCCCAGCATTTT
CDR3 protein: CAWNAGNNQPQHF

D gene: .
J gene: TRBJ1-5
V gene: TRBV10-3
clone size: .
CDR3 DNA: TGTGCCATCAGTGAGGGGACGGCCAACAATCAGCCCCAGCATTTT
CDR3 protein: CAISEGTANNQPQHF

D gene: TRBD2
J gene: TRBJ2-7
V gene: TRBV18
clone size: .
CDR3 DNA: TGTGCCAGCTTAAGAGCGGGATCCTACGAGCAGTACTTC
CDR3 protein: CASLRAGSYEQYF

D gene: .
J gene: TRBJ1-2
V gene: TRBV5-1
clone size: .
CDR3 DNA: TGCGCCAGCAGCGGGGCAGGGCAGGGGTATGGCTACACCTTC
CDR3 protein: CASSGAGQGYGYTF

D gene: TRBD2
J gene: TRBJ2-2
V gene: TRBV7-3
clone size: .
CDR3 DNA: TGTGCCAGCAGCACCCTCTCATCGGGGGGCACCGGGGAGCTGTTTTTT
CDR3 protein: CASSTLSSGGTGELFF

D gene: TRBD2
J gene: TRBJ2-1
V gene: TRBV30
clone size: .
CDR3 DNA: TGTGCCTGGAGCTTACTAGCGGACCGAGGCGAGCAGTTCTTC
CDR3 protein: CAWSLLADRGEQFF

D gene: .
J gene: TRBJ2-7
V gene: TRBV5-5
clone size: once
CDR3 DNA: TGTGCCAGCAGCCCACCATCGGCCGAGCAGTACTTC
CDR3 protein: CASSPPSAEQYF

D gene: .
J gene: TRBJ2-1
V gene: TRBV21-1
clone size: .
CDR3 DNA: TGTGCCAGCAGCAAAGGCCCCCCCCTAGCGAAACCCCAGTTCTTC
CDR3 protein: CASSKGPPLAKPQFF

D gene: .
J gene: TRBJ2-7
V gene: TRBV12-3/TRBV12-4
clone size: .
CDR3 DNA: TGTGCCAGCAGCACCCAGGGATCCGAGCAGTACTTC
CDR3 protein: CASSTQGSEQYF

D gene: .
J gene: TRBJ1-6
V gene: TRBV2
clone size: .
CDR3 DNA: TGTGCCAGCAGGACCCCGGCACCCCTCCACTTT
CDR3 protein: CASRTPAPLHF

D gene: .
J gene: TRBJ2-2
V gene: TRBV30
clone size: few
CDR3 DNA: TGTGCCTGGAGTAGGTCCGGGGAGCTGTTTTTT
CDR3 protein: CAWSRSGELFF

D gene: TRBD2
J gene: TRBJ2-1
V gene: TRBV3-1/TRBV3-2
clone size: .
CDR3 DNA: TGTGCCAGCAGCCCCGGGGCGGGAGGGGCGGATGAGCAGTTCTTC
CDR3 protein: CASSPGAGGADEQFF

D gene: .
J gene: TRBJ1-1
V gene: TRBV29-1
clone size: .
CDR3 DNA: TGCAGCGTTGATGGGGGGTCCTACGTACCTGAAGCTTTCTTT
CDR3 protein: CSVDGGSYVPEAFF

D gene: .
J gene: TRBJ2-5
V gene: TRBV7-2
clone size: .
CDR3 DNA: TGTGCCAGCAGCCCAATCTCCGGGGCCAGGGGAGAGACCCAGTACTTC
CDR3 protein: CASSPISGARGETQYF

D gene: .
J gene: TRBJ2-6
V gene: TRBV14
clone size: .
CDR3 DNA: TGTGCCAGCAGCCAATTCCGGGGGACGGCCAACGTCCTGACTTTC
CDR3 protein: CASSQFRGTANVLTF

D gene: .
J gene: TRBJ2-5
V gene: TRBV3-1/TRBV3-2
clone size: .
CDR3 DNA: TGTGCCAGCAGCCAAGGTCCTGAGACCCAGTACTTC
CDR3 protein: CASSQGPETQYF

D gene: .
J gene: TRBJ1-2
V gene: TRBV3-1/TRBV3-2
clone size: .
CDR3 DNA: TGTGCCAGCAGCCAAGCTTCCTTCGAGGGCTACACCTTC
CDR3 protein: CASSQASFEGYTF

D gene: TRBD1
J gene: TRBJ1-5
V gene: TRBV19
clone size: .
CDR3 DNA: TGTGCCAGTAGTCCGCGGACAGGGTTTAGTAAGCCCCAGCATTTT
CDR3 protein: CASSPRTGFSKPQHF

D gene: .
J gene: TRBJ2-6
V gene: TRBV5-6
clone size: .
CDR3 DNA: TGTGCCAGCAGCTTGCTTACAGAATTCTCTGGGGCCAACGTCCTGACTTTC
CDR3 protein: CASSLLTEFSGANVLTF

D gene: .
J gene: TRBJ1-2
V gene: TRBV3-1/TRBV3-2
clone size: .
CDR3 DNA: TGTGCCAGCAGCCAAGTGTACGGTACCTTC
CDR3 protein: CASSQVYGTF